This T cell receptor beta chain was sequenced in a study of blood T cells in healthy people across ages. Whole-study results and caveats: When one million T cells were used, diversity estimates were thought to be underestimates.

This clonotype was seen only a few times. Its cognate antigen is unknown. Total RNA amounts of at least 6 micrograms were extracted per sample. Through a sample-barcoded 5' primer and a J-beta primer mix, a second PCR was run for roughly 7 to 12 cycles. TCRdb reprocessed the 5' RACE reads via MiXCR and lists one record per CDR3 protein. The data show around 940,000 distinct CDR3 sequences, with roughly half seen just once and about 20% held by the top ten. Trimming took 2 bases from V and 2 from J, leaving 7 bases between them. Per germline, CDR1 DFQATT and CDR2 SNEGSKA (reference sequence). The CDR3 covers 13 residues.

The rearrangement links TRBV20-1 to TRBJ2-1; D is undetermined. This TCR came from a woman aged 55-75 years in good health. Source material: blood. CDR3 region: CSARPPTYNEQFF. CDR3 bases: TGCAGTGCTAGACCCCCTACCTACAATGAGCAGTTCTTC.